These T cell receptor beta chains were read from a single sample in a study of cytomegalovirus exposure and HLA in healthy donors. Sequencing used immunoSEQ multiplex PCR; TCRdb keeps in-frame clones, though not all of them. The repertoire consists of roughly 120,000 clones, with around 74% occurring once and the leading ten covering roughly 1.6%. Sequenced input: PBMCs. The receptors shown here come from a woman in her late teens or twenties in good health and CMV-seronegative. The CDR3 runs from the conserved cysteine through the conserved F or W. D genes are given only for firm matches. Size values are once, few and many counts, or a class for expanded clones, and some rows have none.

V gene,clone size,D gene,CDR3 length,J gene,CDR3 DNA,CDR3 protein
TRBV5-1,NA,NA,13,TRBJ2-7,TGCGCCAGCAGCTGGGGGGTGGGTTACGAGCAGTACTTC,CASSWGVGYEQYF
TRBV18,NA,NA,15,TRBJ1-1,TGTGCCAGCTCACCCAGCGGACCCCCGAACACTGAAGCTTTCTTT,CASSPSGPPNTEAFF
TRBV6-5,NA,NA,12,TRBJ1-2,TGTGCCAGCACCACAGGGAGCTATGGCTACACCTTC,CASTTGSYGYTF
TRBV5-1,NA,NA,15,TRBJ2-7,TGCGCCAGCAGCTTGGAGGGACATAGCTCCTACGAGCAGTACTTC,CASSLEGHSSYEQYF
TRBV30,NA,NA,16,TRBJ2-3,TGTGCCTGGAGTGTTCCGGGGGTTCCAAGCACAGATACGCAGTATTTT,CAWSVPGVPSTDTQYF
TRBV2,few,TRBD1,15,TRBJ2-5,TGTGCCAGCGCAGGGGGCCGTATTCTCCAAGAGACCCAGTACTTC,CASAGGRILQETQYF
TRBV5-4,NA,NA,13,TRBJ1-1,TGTGCCAGCAGCCAAGACAGGCTCAGGGAAGCTTTCTTT,CASSQDRLREAFF
TRBV5-6,few,TRBD1,16,TRBJ2-7,TGTGCCAGCAGCCTTAAGTGGGACAGGGGATTCAACGAGCAGTACTTC,CASSLKWDRGFNEQYF
TRBV4-1,few,NA,12,TRBJ1-2,TGCGCCAGCAGCAACCCGGGACTCCGGAACACCTTC,CASSNPGLRNTF
TRBV4-1,NA,NA,14,TRBJ1-1,TGCGCCAGCAGCCACGGGACACTCAACACTGAAGCTTTCTTT,CASSHGTLNTEAFF
TRBV30,NA,NA,18,TRBJ1-6,TGTGCCTGGAGTTTTGACAGGCCGGAGGTAGCATATAATTCACCCCTCCACTTT,CAWSFDRPEVAYNSPLHF
TRBV7-8,NA,NA,15,TRBJ2-2,TGTGCCAGCAGCTTAATCGGCAGGCTCACCGGGGAGCTGTTTTTT,CASSLIGRLTGELFF
TRBV6-1,few,NA,13,TRBJ2-5,TGTGCCAGCAGGAAACAGGGTCGGGAGACCCAGTACTTC,CASRKQGRETQYF
TRBV27,NA,TRBD1,16,TRBJ1-2,TGTGCCAGCAGTCTCAAAGGACAGGGAGGAGTCTATGGCTACACCTTC,CASSLKGQGGVYGYTF
TRBV6-1,NA,TRBD2,12,TRBJ2-1,TGTGCCATGGAGGGAGGGTACAATGAGCAGTTCTTC,CAMEGGYNEQFF
TRBV2,NA,NA,14,TRBJ1-5,TGTGCCAGCCAAGAGGAGGCTAGCAATCAGCCCCAGCATTTT,CASQEEASNQPQHF
TRBV5-4,NA,NA,14,TRBJ1-2,TGTGCCAGCAGCTTGATAGAAGGGGTCTATGGCTACACCTTC,CASSLIEGVYGYTF
TRBV2,NA,TRBD2,14,TRBJ2-5,TGTGCCAGCGTTAGCGGGCCAGGTCAAGAGACCCAGTACTTC,CASVSGPGQETQYF
TRBV28,NA,NA,14,TRBJ1-6,TGTGCCAGCAGTTTGGGACGGCGGGGTTCACCCCTCCACTTT,CASSLGRRGSPLHF
TRBV28,NA,TRBD2,15,TRBJ2-7,TGTGCCAGCAGTTTGGGGGGACTAGGGTCCTACGAGCAGTACTTC,CASSLGGLGSYEQYF
TRBV7-3,NA,NA,14,TRBJ2-7,TGTGCCAGCAGCTTATTCGCAGGGCCCTACGAGCAGTACTTC,CASSLFAGPYEQYF
TRBV5-1,NA,TRBD1,16,TRBJ2-5,TGCGCCAGCAGCACCGGGACAGGGAATTTCCAAGAGACCCAGTACTTC,CASSTGTGNFQETQYF
TRBV6-5,NA,NA,15,TRBJ2-5,TGTGCCAGCAGTTACTCGACGGGGCGGGGAGAGACCCAGTACTTC,CASSYSTGRGETQYF
TRBV30,NA,NA,12,TRBJ1-1,TGTGCCTGGGGACTTGAGATAACTGAAGCTTTCTTT,CAWGLEITEAFF
TRBV2,few,NA,14,TRBJ2-7,TGTGCCAGCAGGCACCTGGGGGCCCCAAGTCTGCAGTACTTC,CASRHLGAPSLQYF